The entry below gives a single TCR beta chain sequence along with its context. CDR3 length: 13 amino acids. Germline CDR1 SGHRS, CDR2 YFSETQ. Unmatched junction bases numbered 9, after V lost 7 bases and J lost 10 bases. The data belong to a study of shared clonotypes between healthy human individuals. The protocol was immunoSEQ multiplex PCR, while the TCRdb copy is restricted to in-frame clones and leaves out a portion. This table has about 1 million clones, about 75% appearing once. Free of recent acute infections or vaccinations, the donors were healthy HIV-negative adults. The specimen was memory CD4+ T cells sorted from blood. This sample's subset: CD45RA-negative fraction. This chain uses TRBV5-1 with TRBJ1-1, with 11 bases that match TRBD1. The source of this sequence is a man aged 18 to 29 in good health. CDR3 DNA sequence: TGCGCCAGCTCGGCGGACAGGGGGCGAGGAGCTTTCTTT. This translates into CASSADRGRGAFF.